These 10 T cell receptor beta chains were all obtained from the same sample, sequenced in a study of T cells in Graves' hyperthyroidism and ophthalmopathy (dated by TCRdb to about 2019). Libraries came from multiplex PCR. Reads for this sample came from an Illumina HiSeq 2000. The TCR beta CDR3 regions were amplified from the RNA transcripts. For the first round of RT-PCR on the TCR CDR3, the HTBI primer set was used together with the Qiagen OneStep RT-PCR kit. TCRdb applied fastp at Q25 and MiXCR to the public reads, then kept only in-frame beta chains. Duplicate CDR3 protein sequences are folded into a single record with the most common DNA and genes. Counted in this sample were some 460,000 distinct CDR3 sequences; 15% to 19% of them appeared once. Jointly, the top ten make up 14% of the sample. The sequencing input was blood. These receptors all come from a woman aged 18-35 years with Graves' hyperthyroidism.

This clonotype was counted ten times or more. This chain links TRBV11-2 with TRBJ2-1; no reliable D call. The V end was cut by 0 bases, the J end by 10 bases, with 7 bases between. In germline, CDR1 is SGHAT, CDR2 FQNNGV. The CDR3 runs 12 residues. CDR3 DNA: TGTGCCAGCAGCTTAGATCTTAAGGAGCAGTTCTTC. Translation gives CASSLDLKEQFF.

This clonotype was recorded at least ten times. This chain joins TRBV20-1 and TRBJ2-7; D call uncertain. The CDR3 is made up of 13 amino acids. V shed 2 bases and J shed 2 bases, with 10 bases lying between them. CDR1 and CDR2 (germline): DFQATT, SNEGSKA (reference sequence). Here the CDR3 reads CSARPDTTYEQYF. Here the CDR3 DNA reads TGCAGTGCTAGACCCGACACCACCTACGAGCAGTACTTC.

This chain uses TRBV19 with TRBJ2-1, with D tentatively TRBD2 (6 bases). This CDR3 region has 14 residues. Per germline, CDR1 LNHDA and CDR2 SQIVND (reference sequence). V was shortened by 2 bases and J by 9 bases, with 14 bases between the two germline ends. Here the CDR3 DNA reads TGTGCCAGTAGTATAATTCCCCCCGGGGGTGAGCAGTTCTTC. It is translated as CASSIIPPGGEQFF.

At least ten counts were recorded for this clonotype. This chain joins TRBV3-1 and TRBJ2-7; a possible D gene is TRBD1 (5 bases). V lost 4 bases and J 1 base, leaving 11 bases between the germline ends. The CDR3 is made up of 14 amino acids. Germline V CDR1 and CDR2: LGHDT, YNNKEL (reference sequence). This CDR3 reads CASSRMTVSYEQYF. DNA for the CDR3: TGTGCCAGCAGCCGCATGACAGTTTCCTACGAGCAGTACTTC.

The V call is TRBV6-5, the J call TRBJ1-1; possibly TRBD1 for D (5 bases). This CDR3 is built from 15 residues. CDR1 and CDR2 (germline): MNHEY, SVGAGI. V dropped 2 bases and J dropped 4 bases, with 14 bases sitting between them. CDR3 sequence (DNA): TGTGCCAGCAGTTACGTGTTGGGGCCGACCACTGAAGCTTTCTTT. Translating it yields CASSYVLGPTTEAFF.

This clonotype turned up a few times. The chain links TRBV4-3 to TRBJ2-1, with D possibly called TRBD1 or TRBD2 (5 bases each). The germline gives CDR1 LGHNA, CDR2 YSLEER. V was pared by 0 bases and J by 12 bases, with 18 bases between. This CDR3 region has 15 residues. The CDR3 sequence: CASSQDLGELNPQFF. The CDR3 nucleotides are TGCGCCAGCAGCCAAGATCTGGGGGAATTGAATCCGCAGTTCTTC.

This clonotype was counted many times. The chain links TRBV24-1 to TRBJ2-7, with a weak D call TRBD1 (6 bases). V lost 4 bases and J 4 bases, leaving 19 bases between the germline ends. Germline assignment: CDR1 KGHDR and CDR2 SFDVKD. The CDR3 is made up of 16 amino acids. This chain's CDR3 is CATSDPAAKGGYEQYF. The CDR3 DNA reads TGTGCCACCAGTGACCCTGCAGCGAAAGGGGGTTACGAGCAGTACTTC.

The table lists this clonotype with many counts. V gene TRBV2 combines with J gene TRBJ1-5, with 7 bases that match TRBD1. Germline V CDR1 and CDR2: SNHLY, FYNNEI. The V segment lost 5 bases and the J segment 6 bases; nucleotides outside the gene matches: 4. CDR3 length: 13 residues. CDR3 sequence (DNA): TGTGCCAGCAGTCCCAGGGGGATTCAGCCCCAGCATTTT. It specifies CASSPRGIQPQHF. The variable domain in full, completed from reference TRBV2 and TRBJ1-5, reads EPEVTQTPSHQVTQMGQEVILRCVPISNHLYFYWYRQILGQKVEFLVSFYNNEISEKSEIFDDQFSVERPDGSNFTLKIRSTKLEDSAMYFCASSPRGIQPQHFGDGTRLSIL.

This clonotype was seen many times. The rearrangement links TRBV29-1 to TRBJ1-5; 11 nucleotides agree with TRBD1. The CDR3 has 15 amino acids. From germline, CDR1 is SQVTM and CDR2 ANQGSEA. V was pared by 4 bases and J by 2 bases, with 4 bases of the junction left unmatched. The CDR3 spells CSVVEGQGGNQPQHF. CDR3 sequence (DNA): TGCAGCGTTGTAGAGGGACAGGGGGGCAATCAGCCCCAGCATTTT. Combining the CDR3 with reference TRBV29-1 and TRBJ1-5 gives the whole variable domain SAVISQKPSRDICQRGTSLTIQCQVDSQVTMMFWYRQQPGQSLTLIATANQGSEATYESGFVIDKFPISRPNLTFSTLTVSNMSPEDSSIYLCSVVEGQGGNQPQHFGDGTRLSIL.

On this clonotype itself: This may be a read error: a much more frequent sequence differs by one nucleotide. The chain carries TRBV24-1 and TRBJ2-3; TRBD2 aligns across 10 bases. V trimming: 8 bases; J trimming: 5 bases; junction bases outside the gene matches: 3. The CDR3 contains 13 residues. Germline CDR1 and CDR2: KGHDR and SFDVKD. The DNA for the CDR3 is TGTGCCACCACCAGACTAGCGGGAGATACGCAGTATTTT. Amino acid sequence: CATTRLAGDTQYF.